This T cell receptor beta chain was sequenced for a study of CXCR3-negative and CXCR3-positive naive CD8 T cells (dated by TCRdb to between 2018 and 2021). Study-wide context: In total, about 150 million TRB reads were obtained, corresponding to roughly 1.5 +/- 0.3 million reads per library. The TRBV-TRBJ cluster analysis covered naive subsets from about five donors and memory cells from 3 donors. Diversity and physicochemical repertoire analyses were performed on 11 donors pooled from two independent experiments. Broader findings and caveats from the paper: TRBV-TRBJ usage was similar between naive CXCR3-negative and CXCR3-positive cells from the same donor, while memory cells showed distinct patterns. CXCR3 expression partially decreased after cryopreservation, so most assays used freshly isolated PBMCs. Because surface CD5, which is linked to self-reactivity in mice, was comparable between the naive subsets, TCR interaction strength was also inferred from the physicochemical properties of TRB CDR3s. Compared with CXCR3-negative naive cells, CXCR3-positive naive cells had TRB CDR3s with higher hydrophobicity (lower Kidera factor 4), lower energy, and higher strength and volume indices. Both naive subsets had comparably high repertoire diversity, while memory CD8+ T cells had much lower repertoire diversity.

Concerning this clonotype itself: Its antigen remains unidentified.

As encoded in the germline V gene, CDR1 is SGHTA while CDR2 is FQGNSA. Counted from cysteine to phenylalanine, this CDR3 has 16 amino acids. DNA is not recorded here. For each CD8+ T cell subset, flow sorting was done in triplicate, and 300,000 or so cells per subset went directly into RLT lysis buffer. Naive CD8+ T cells were defined stringently as CD45RO-CCR7+CD27+CD95- to exclude memory contaminants. Peripheral blood mononuclear cells were isolated from buffy coats by standard density gradient centrifugation. Naive CXCR3-negative and CXCR3-positive CD8+ T cells were flow-sorted on a FACSAria III. Total RNA was extracted from sorted cells using an RNeasy Mini Kit. The data were produced on a NextSeq 550. The Human TCR Profiling Kit (MiLaboratory) was used to prepare UMI-labeled 5' RACE TRB cDNA libraries. The full amount of extracted RNA was used for cDNA synthesis, and the full amount of resulting cDNA was used for PCR amplification. Libraries were prepared in parallel using an identical number of PCR cycles. Processing in the source paper ran as follows. MIGEC and MiXCR extracted about 53,000 +/- 10,000 unique UMI-labeled TRB cDNA molecules per library, requiring at least two reads per UMI. On average, each library contained roughly 40,000 +/- 10,000 functional in-frame TRB CDR3 nucleotide clonotypes without stop codons. After each sample was downsampled to 5000 UMI-labeled TRB molecules, VDJtools was used to calculate diversity metrics such as normalized Shannon-Wiener and Chao1. For the central five CDR3 residues, VDJtools calculated physicochemical properties weighted by clonotype size, namely interaction energy, strength, volume and Kidera factor 4. TCRdb reprocessed the reads, so every CDR3 protein sequence counts as one entry and DNA is not shown. These V and J calls derive from TCRdb rather than the authors' analysis. This sample's clone table shows more than 50,000 distinct CDR3 sequences. The ten largest clones represent 0.4% to 0.5% of the sample.

Sequencing input: naive CXCR3- CD8+ T cells from blood. The cell subset or site label on this specimen signifies: CD45RO-CCR7+CD27+CD95- naive CD8+ T cells lacking CXCR3 (TNR3-). The sequence came from a human donor in good health. Some clones in this sample may be carry-over from other donors' samples. The chain is encoded by TRBV7-2 joined to TRBJ2-1; the D gene TCRdb calls, TRBD2, cannot be checked with no DNA. The CDR3 loop reads CASSLGGGDSYNEQFF.